Listed here are 2 T cell receptor beta chains from one sample, sequenced in a study of blood T cell repertoires in COVID-19. TCRdb keeps only in-frame clones here, not all; method: immunoSEQ multiplex PCR. The sample contains 90,000 to 150,000 clones, around nine tenths of which appear only once. Source material: peripheral blood. Receptor source: a woman between 45 and 60 years old with acute or convalescent COVID-19.

The chain has TRBV6-5 and TRBJ1-2; tentatively, D is TRBD1 (5 bases). Germline CDR1 and CDR2: MNHEY and SVGAGI. The CDR3 extends over 13 amino acids. V lost 6 bases to trimming and J lost 8 bases, with 16 bases between them. For the CDR3, the DNA is TGTGCCAGCAGCCGAGGAGGGGATTTGGGCTACACCTTC. Protein sequence: CASSRGGDLGYTF.

The CDR3 coding sequence is TGTGCCAGCAGCCAAAACCCAGGGGGATCTGGAAACACCATATATTTT. Its translation is CASSQNPGGSGNTIYF. The rearrangement links TRBV14 to TRBJ1-3; the match to TRBD1 covers 7 bases. This CDR3 is 16 amino acids long. The junction had 5 bases not matched to a gene; V was cut back by 2 bases and J by 1 base. Germline V gene lookup returns CDR1 SGHDN and CDR2 FVKESK. Full variable domain (outside the CDR3, taken from reference TRBV14 and TRBJ1-3): EAGVTQFPSHSVIEKGQTVTLRCDPISGHDNLYWYRRVMGKEIKFLLHFVKESKQDESGMPNNRFLAERTGGTYSTLKVQPAELEDSGVYFCASSQNPGGSGNTIYFGEGSWLTVV.